A single sample is the source of the 11 T cell receptor beta chains below, sequenced in a study of cytomegalovirus exposure and HLA in healthy donors. Vbeta (60) and Jbeta (13) primers were used in the PCR. Some clones are missing from TCRdb's copy, which holds only in-frame ones; the method was immunoSEQ multiplex PCR. The sample lists about 190,000 clones, approximately 88% seen once, with more than 1% in the top ten. Material: PBMCs. Receptor source: a boy aged 2-9 years in good health and CMV-seronegative.

V is TRBV15 and J is TRBJ1-6, with 7 bases lining up with TRBD1. Germline V CDR1 and CDR2: LNHNV, YYDKDF (reference sequence). V was clipped by 2 bases and J by 9 bases; unmatched bases: 7. This CDR3 contains 15 residues. The CDR3 DNA sequence: TGTGCCACCAGCAGACAACGGGACAGCAGTTCACCCCTCCACTTT. It specifies CATSRQRDSSSPLHF.

The gene calls are TRBV10-3 and TRBJ2-5; the match to TRBD2 covers 7 bases. The CDR3 extends over 14 amino acids. Per germline, CDR1 ENHRY and CDR2 SYGVKD. With V trimmed by 4 bases and J by 5 bases, 7 bases remained unmatched. The CDR3 loop is CAISGGGSQETQYF. The CDR3, as DNA: TGTGCCATCAGTGGCGGGGGTTCCCAGGAGACCCAGTACTTC.

The rearrangement uses TRBV5-4 and TRBJ2-5, with TRBD2 matching over 7 bases. CDR1 SGHNT and CDR2 YYREEE come from the germline V gene (reference sequence). Losses at the gene ends were 3 bases for V and 7 bases for J; bases not matched to a gene: 9. The CDR3 sequence is 14 residues long. CDR3 sequence: CASSSLARQRTQYF. In DNA, the CDR3 is TGTGCCAGCAGCTCACTAGCGCGGCAGCGGACCCAGTACTTC.

This clone was seen a few times. This sequence joins TRBV25-1 and TRBJ2-7; D call uncertain. CDR1 MGHDK and CDR2 SYGVNS come from the germline V gene. This CDR3 is 12 amino acids long. V lost 2 bases to trimming and J lost 7 bases, with 9 bases between them. CDR3 in DNA: TGTGCCAGCAGTGAAATCGGTCTAGAGCAGTACTTC. Protein: CASSEIGLEQYF.

The gene calls are TRBV4-1 and TRBJ1-2; 8 positions match TRBD1. There are 17 residues in the CDR3. The germline V gene encodes CDR1 MGHRA and CDR2 YSYEKL. V was clipped by 3 bases and J by 0 bases; unmatched bases: 9. The CDR3 nucleotides read TGCGCCAGCAGCCAGGCCCGATGGACAGGGCCTAACTATGGCTACACCTTC. Protein product: CASSQARWTGPNYGYTF.

The chain uses TRBV5-6 and TRBJ1-2, with D tentatively TRBD1 (5 bases). The CDR3 covers 13 residues. The ends were cut back, 5 bases at V and 3 bases at J, with 11 bases in the middle. Germline V gives CDR1 SGHDT, CDR2 YYEEEE. CDR3 sequence reads: CASRVQGYYGYTF. Here the CDR3 DNA reads TGTGCCAGCAGGGTTCAGGGATACTATGGCTACACCTTC.

This clone was seen only a few times. The chain combines TRBV5-5 with TRBJ2-1, with 8 bases that match TRBD2. CDR3 length equals 16 residues. V dropped 0 bases and J dropped 5; count of bases not matched to a gene: 7. CDR1 SGHKS and CDR2 YYEKEE come from the germline V gene (reference sequence). Written as DNA, the CDR3 is TGTGCCAGCAGCTTGGGACCGGGGGGGAGAGACAATGAGCAGTTCTTC. This sequence encodes CASSLGPGGRDNEQFF. Using reference TRBV5-5 and TRBJ2-1 for the parts outside the CDR3, the full variable domain is DAGVTQSPTHLIKTRGQQVTLRCSPISGHKSVSWYQQVLGQGPQFIFQYYEKEERGRGNFPDRFSARQFPNYSSELNVNALLLGDSALYLCASSLGPGGRDNEQFFGPGTRLTVL.

This chain uses TRBV11-2 with TRBJ2-7; D perhaps matches TRBD1 (6 bases). V was trimmed by 2 bases and J by 1 base, leaving 12 bases between them. Germline assignment: CDR1 SGHAT and CDR2 FQNNGV. CDR3 length equals 15 residues. CDR3 bases: TGTGCCAGCAGCTTAAGAACAGGGCCTTCCTACGAGCAGTACTTC. The encoded protein is CASSLRTGPSYEQYF.

V gene TRBV6-5 combines with J gene TRBJ1-4, with D possibly TRBD1 on 6 matching bases. The CDR3 has 12 residues. Trimming left V 6 bases short and J 6 bases short, with 8 bases between. Germline assignment: CDR1 MNHEY and CDR2 SVGAGI. The CDR3 sequence: CASRDSYEKLFF. CDR3 DNA sequence: TGTGCCAGCAGGGACAGCTATGAAAAACTGTTTTTT.

CDR3 nucleotides: TGTGCCAGCAGCTTCCGGACAGGGGGTACCACCGGGGAGCTGTTTTTT. Residues: CASSFRTGGTTGELFF. The chain is built from TRBV7-9 and TRBJ2-2; 10 positions agree with TRBD1. The CDR3 consists of 16 residues. Unmatched junction bases numbered 5, after V lost 3 bases and J lost 4 bases. Germline V gives CDR1 SEHNR, CDR2 FQNEAQ (reference sequence).

CDR3 sequence: CASSKEGTGQLTGANVLTF. Here the CDR3 DNA reads TGTGCCAGCAGCAAAGAGGGGACAGGGCAGCTCACTGGGGCCAACGTCCTGACTTTC. The chain is built from TRBV21-1 and TRBJ2-6; the table assigns TRBD1, which was not confirmed against the DNA. TRBV21-1 is described as a pseudogene. The length of the CDR3 is 19 residues.